Listed below are T cell receptor beta chains from one sample, sequenced in a study of blood T cell repertoires in COVID-19. Only in-frame clones appear in the TCRdb table, and some are missing; sequencing was by immunoSEQ multiplex PCR. The sample holds 350,000 to 400,000 clones, roughly 87% seen once. The sequencing input was PBMCs or T cells enriched from blood (not recorded which). Receptor source: a woman aged 30 to 39 who had recovered from COVID-19. CDR3s include the opening cysteine and the closing phenylalanine or tryptophan. D genes are given only for firm matches.

TRBV7-8	TRBJ1-1	TRBD1	CASSLYPSTGINTEAFF
TRBV29-1	TRBJ2-7	.	CSVESVNGYEQYF
TRBV5-1	TRBJ1-2	TRBD1	CASSPDRAPNYGYTF
TRBV18	TRBJ2-7	.	CASSPVGDSYEQYF
TRBV24-1	TRBJ2-3	TRBD2	CATSDPRGGNSDTQYF
TRBV7-2	TRBJ2-4	.	CASKVPGDKNIQYF
TRBV27	TRBJ1-6	TRBD1	CASRETGRVNSPLHF
TRBV19	TRBJ1-6	TRBD1	CASKEGDRGMGNSPLHF
TRBV28	TRBJ2-7	.	CASRNIYEQYF
TRBV6-5	TRBJ2-7	.	CASSYSTGSSYEQYF
TRBV21-1	TRBJ1-2	.	CASSTGDRENRGYTF
TRBV5-1	TRBJ1-1	TRBD1	CASSPTGQGTEAFF
TRBV5-1	TRBJ2-3	TRBD1	CASSLGRTGEGHTQYF
TRBV5-1	TRBJ1-5	TRBD1	CASSKTGGGNQPQHF
TRBV27	TRBJ1-2	.	CASSLGPGKNYGYTF
TRBV11-2	TRBJ2-7	.	CASSTTSEQYF
TRBV5-5	TRBJ1-1	TRBD1	CASSLWDRGTEAFF
TRBV18	TRBJ1-4	.	CASSLGPNEKLFF
TRBV6-5	TRBJ1-4	.	CASRVGVANEKLFF
TRBV6-1	TRBJ1-5	.	CASSEALGVGNQPQHF
TRBV19	TRBJ2-7	TRBD2	CASRQLAVLSYEQYF
TRBV3-1/TRBV3-2	TRBJ1-3	.	CASSQRGARNTIYF
TRBV6-1	TRBJ1-5	.	CASSEGQGWNQPQHF
TRBV15	TRBJ1-2	.	CATSPGNYGYTF
TRBV29-1	TRBJ1-2	TRBD1	CSGTGTGDIYGYTF
TRBV19	TRBJ2-7	.	CASQGHPLREQYF
TRBV21-1	TRBJ1-6	.	CASSKDGHRANSPLHF
TRBV5-1	TRBJ2-7	TRBD1	CASSPQGATYEQYF
TRBV24-1	TRBJ1-1	TRBD1	CATQPNTGVGTEAFF
TRBV11-2	TRBJ2-7	.	CASSLEAGTGQIEQYF
TRBV18	TRBJ1-1	.	CASSPGFSGGGTEAFF
TRBV4-1	TRBJ2-5	.	CASSQRLRREETQYF
TRBV5-3	TRBJ1-1	TRBD1	CARSSWDRGTLANTEAFF
TRBV4-1	TRBJ1-6	TRBD1	CASSQDPPGGDRESPLHF
TRBV4-1	TRBJ1-5	.	CASSQDGGFGNQPQHF
TRBV7-2	TRBJ1-1	TRBD1	CASSRGTGDTEAFF
TRBV7-9	TRBJ2-2	TRBD1	CASSFGTDLTGELFF
TRBV11-2	TRBJ2-3	TRBD1	CASSPRQGSMGTDTQYF
TRBV28	TRBJ1-1	.	CASSPTWDTKFEAFF
TRBV27	TRBJ1-2	.	CASSLEREGYGYTF
TRBV12-5	TRBJ1-3	.	CASGFVGNTIYF
TRBV28	TRBJ1-3	TRBD1	CASTRQGASGNTIYF
TRBV4-1	TRBJ1-4	.	CASSLPREKLFF
TRBV7-9	TRBJ1-2	TRBD1	CASSSTGDAGYTF
TRBV6-5	TRBJ2-7	TRBD2	CASSYDSTSVSYEQYF
TRBV7-2	TRBJ1-5	.	CASSLGPGGNQPQHF
TRBV10-3	TRBJ1-2	.	CAISESRGGYGYTF
TRBV5-1	TRBJ2-3	TRBD2	CASSSGLAWDTQYF
TRBV5-5	TRBJ1-4	.	CASSQYTAKEEKLFF
TRBV2	TRBJ1-5	TRBD1	CASSIRWTGQFNQPQHF
TRBV27	TRBJ2-7	TRBD1	CASSLLVGQGAYEQYF
TRBV6-5	TRBJ1-4	.	CASRGVNEKLFF
TRBV7-2	TRBJ2-1	TRBD1	CASSRPRQGILVNEQFF
TRBV2	TRBJ1-6	.	CANARDSNNSPLHF
TRBV18	TRBJ2-3	.	CASSPGQIHTDTQYF
TRBV15	TRBJ2-7	.	CATSSTYRIEQYF
TRBV11-2	TRBJ2-2	.	CASSLDLNTGELFF
TRBV2	TRBJ2-2	TRBD1	CASMSFPGTGTTGELFF
TRBV7-9	TRBJ1-2	.	CASSLGQPGYTF
TRBV4-2	TRBJ2-2	TRBD2	CASSQDRLAAGELFF